This T cell receptor (beta chain) emerged from a study of human T cells and chemical hapten exposure. Germline loops: CDR1 MNHNY, CDR2 SVGAGI (reference sequence). The CDR3 covers 15 residues. Trimming cost V 4 bases and J 4 bases; bases outside gene matches: 7. TCRdb recomputed calls from the RACE reads with MiXCR, one row per CDR3 protein. The sample yields around 330,000 distinct CDR3 sequences, roughly 6% seen once. This clonotype has a handful of counts. The time point is: pre-sensitization, week 0. Treatment described: therapeutic diphenylcyclopropenone sensitization with weekly scalp DPC. The origin of this receptor is a young woman with alopecia areata. Some clones in this sample may be carry-over from other donors' samples. V usage is TRBV6-6 and J usage is TRBJ2-7; 10 nucleotides agree with TRBD1. The input for sequencing was whole blood, taken in connection with sensitization to the hapten diphenylcyclopropenone (DPC). The CDR3 protein is CASSSPGQGMYEQYF. The CDR3 coding sequence is TGTGCCAGCAGTTCACCGGGACAGGGGATGTACGAGCAGTACTTC.